Described below is a single T cell receptor (beta chain) sequence and its context. The CDR3 has 13 residues. V was pared by 5 bases and J by 5 bases, with 12 bases between. The germline CDR1 and CDR2 sequences are KGHSH and LQKENI. The data are from a study of control samples from healthy donors and cancer patients. Data came from immunoSEQ multiplex PCR; TCRdb stores just in-frame clones and leaves some out. Of 150,000 to 200,000 clones in the sample, roughly nine tenths are singletons; the top ten hold approximately 1.4%. This TCR was recovered from a man between 25 and 39 years old in good health. Sequenced sample: blood. The rearrangement joins TRBV18 to TRBJ1-1; D is undetermined. The CDR3 DNA reads as TGTGCCAGCTCATCTAATGGAGGGACTGAAGCTTTCTTT. Protein product: CASSSNGGTEAFF.